These 9 T cell receptor beta chains were sequenced from one sample in a study of T cell responses to AZD1222 COVID-19 vaccine. TCRdb's table, derived via immunoSEQ multiplex PCR, lists solely in-frame clones and lacks some. The sample shows over 100,000 clones, approximately 91% of them seen only once. The sample here was peripheral blood, taken on day 0 of AZD1222 vaccination. Receptors were obtained from an adult in good health.

The gene calls are TRBV2 and TRBJ2-3; the match to TRBD2 covers 7 bases. The V and J ends lost 1 base and 1 base, in that order; junction bases with no gene match: 5. Germline CDR1 reads SNHLY; CDR2 reads FYNNEI. The CDR3 extends over 16 amino acids. In DNA, the CDR3 is TGTGCCAGCAGTGAAGGGGGGGGATGGGGCACAGATACGCAGTATTTT. Its protein product is CASSEGGGWGTDTQYF.

This clone was detected many times. J is TRBJ2-7 and V is TRBV3-1 (or the pseudogene TRBV3-2); tentatively, D is TRBD2 (5 bases). The germline gives CDR1 LGHDT, CDR2 YNNKEL (reference sequence). Trimming stripped 0 bases from V and 7 bases from J, with 7 bases between. The CDR3 covers 12 residues. The CDR3 protein is CASSQDEGEQYF. The CDR3 region has the DNA TGTGCCAGCAGCCAAGATGAGGGAGAGCAGTACTTC.

CDR3 nucleotide sequence: TGTGCCAGCAGCCCGCTGGGGTACGAGCAGTACTTC. Its translation: CASSPLGYEQYF. The V gene is TRBV6-2 or TRBV6-3, the J gene TRBJ2-7, with D hard to call. Germline CDR1 reads MNHEY; CDR2 reads SVGEGT. Trimming removed 6 bases from V and 4 bases from J, with 10 bases in between. CDR3 length equals 12 residues.

The chain employs TRBV7-8 and TRBJ2-7, with 7 bases lining up with TRBD2. The ends lost 4 bases at V and 2 bases at J; junction bases unmatched: 8. The V gene's germline CDR1 is SGHVS and CDR2 FQNEAQ. The CDR3 totals 15 residues. CDR3 DNA sequence: TGTGCCAGCAGCTCGAGGGCTAGCGGAACCTACGAGCAGTACTTC. Its translation: CASSSRASGTYEQYF.

The chain has TRBV19 and TRBJ1-1; unclear D gene. The CDR3 length is 14 residues. Germline V gives CDR1 LNHDA, CDR2 SQIVND (reference sequence). V lost 3 bases and J 1 base, leaving 9 bases between the germline ends. CDR3 protein: CASSIGSQNTEAFF. The CDR3 DNA sequence: TGTGCCAGTAGTATCGGTTCGCAGAACACTGAAGCTTTCTTT.

The gene calls are TRBV6-5 and TRBJ1-2; 10 positions match TRBD1. Germline CDR1 and CDR2: MNHEY and SVGAGI. The V segment lost 5 bases and the J segment 8 bases; nucleotides outside the gene matches: 5. CDR3 size: 13 residues. CDR3 sequence: CASSTGQGVGYTF. The CDR3 DNA sequence: TGTGCCAGCAGTACTGGACAGGGGGTGGGCTACACCTTC.

The J gene is TRBJ2-2, the V gene TRBV19; D is perhaps TRBD1 or TRBD2 (6 bases each). CDR3 length: 15 amino acids. V was cut by 5 bases and J by 3 bases, with 13 bases left in between. Germline assignment: CDR1 LNHDA and CDR2 SQIVND (reference sequence). The CDR3 protein is CASSLGGVDTGELFF. CDR3 coding DNA: TGTGCCAGTAGTCTCGGGGGCGTCGACACCGGGGAGCTGTTTTTT. Combining the CDR3 with reference TRBV19 and TRBJ2-2 gives the whole variable domain DGGITQSPKYLFRKEGQNVTLSCEQNLNHDAMYWYRQDPGQGLRLIYYSQIVNDFQKGDIAEGYSVSREKKESFPLTVTSAQKNPTAFYLCASSLGGVDTGELFFGEGSRLTVL.

To note about this clone: At one boundary the junction diverges from the germline segment, which might be a read error. The chain carries TRBV7-9 and TRBJ2-3, with D maybe TRBD1 (6 bases). This CDR3 is built from 16 residues. Germline CDR1 is SEHNR and CDR2 is FQNEAQ (reference sequence). CDR3 sequence: CASSLEGGASTNTQYF. As DNA, the CDR3 is TGTGCCAGCAGCTTAGAAGGGGGAGCGTCCACAAATACGCAGTATTTT.

J is TRBJ2-3 and V is TRBV1; TRBD2 is the table's D call and was not checked against the DNA. TRBV1 is flagged as a pseudogene. The CDR3 has 13 residues. The CDR3: CTSRGLAPDTQYF. CDR3 sequence (DNA): TGCACCAGCCGGGGACTAGCACCAGATACGCAGTATTTT.